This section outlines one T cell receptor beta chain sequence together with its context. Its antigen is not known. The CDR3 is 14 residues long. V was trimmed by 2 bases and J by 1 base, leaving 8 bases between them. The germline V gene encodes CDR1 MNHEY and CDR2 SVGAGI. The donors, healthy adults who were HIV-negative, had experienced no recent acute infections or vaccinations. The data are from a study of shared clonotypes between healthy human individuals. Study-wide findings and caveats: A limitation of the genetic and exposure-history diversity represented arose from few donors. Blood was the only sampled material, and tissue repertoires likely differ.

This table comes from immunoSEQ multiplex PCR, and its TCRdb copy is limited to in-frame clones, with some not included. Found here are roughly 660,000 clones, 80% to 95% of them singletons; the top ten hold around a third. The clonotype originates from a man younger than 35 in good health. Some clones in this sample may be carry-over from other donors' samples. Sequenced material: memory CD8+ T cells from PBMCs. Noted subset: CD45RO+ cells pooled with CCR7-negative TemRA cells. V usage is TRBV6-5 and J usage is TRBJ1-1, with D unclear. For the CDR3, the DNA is TGTGCCAGCAGTTACGCCACACCGAACACTGAAGCTTTCTTT. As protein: CASSYATPNTEAFF.